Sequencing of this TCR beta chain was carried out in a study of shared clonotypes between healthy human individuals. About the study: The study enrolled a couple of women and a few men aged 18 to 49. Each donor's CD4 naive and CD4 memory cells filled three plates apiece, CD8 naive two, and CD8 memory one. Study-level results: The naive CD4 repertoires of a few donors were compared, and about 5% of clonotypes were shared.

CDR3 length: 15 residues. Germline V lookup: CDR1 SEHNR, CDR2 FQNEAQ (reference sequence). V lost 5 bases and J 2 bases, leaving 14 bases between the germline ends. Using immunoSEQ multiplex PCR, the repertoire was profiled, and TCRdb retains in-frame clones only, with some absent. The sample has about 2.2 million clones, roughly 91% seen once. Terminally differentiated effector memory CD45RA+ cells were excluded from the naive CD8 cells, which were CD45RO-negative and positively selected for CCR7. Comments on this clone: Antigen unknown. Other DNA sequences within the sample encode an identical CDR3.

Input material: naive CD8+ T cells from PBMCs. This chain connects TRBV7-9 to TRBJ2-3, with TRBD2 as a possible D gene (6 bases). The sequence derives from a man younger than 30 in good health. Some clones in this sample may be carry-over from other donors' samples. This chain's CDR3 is CASSPTSGSTDTQYF. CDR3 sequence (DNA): TGTGCCAGCAGCCCAACGAGCGGGTCCACAGATACGCAGTATTTT.